The sequence of this T cell receptor beta chain was determined in a study of shared clonotypes between healthy human individuals. Across the whole study: A couple of female and three male donors aged 18 to 49 were enrolled. General study points: Clonotype sharing across several donors was observed for around 4.5% of naive CD4 clonotypes. Clonotype sharing among donors was expected to depend on sequencing depth. Memory subsets generally showed lower estimated richness than naive subsets.

Here immunoSEQ multiplex PCR was the method, and the copy in TCRdb shows in-frame clones only, minus some. The table records about 2 million clones, about 94% of them present only once. Note on this clone: What it binds is not known.

CD8 cells regarded as naive lacked CD45RO, were positively chosen for CCR7, and omitted terminally differentiated effector memory CD45RA+ cells. The CDR3 consists of 18 residues. Per germline, CDR1 SGHAT and CDR2 FQNNGV. With 2 bases removed from V and 6 bases from J, the gap between germline ends came to 25 bases. This chain connects TRBV11-2 to TRBJ2-5; D may be TRBD2 (6 bases). This receptor was taken from a man aged 18 to 35 in good health. The sequenced sample was naive CD8+ T cells sorted from blood. This chain's CDR3 is CASSLISAAEEGVKTQYF. CDR3 sequence (DNA): TGTGCCAGCAGCTTAATATCGGCCGCCGAGGAGGGTGTCAAGACCCAGTACTTC. The full variable domain, with the rest looked up from reference TRBV11-2 and TRBJ2-5, is EAGVAQSPRYKIIEKRQSVAFWCNPISGHATLYWYQQILGQGPKLLIQFQNNGVVDDSQLPKDRFSAERLKGVDSTLKIQPAKLEDSAVYLCASSLISAAEEGVKTQYFGPGTRLLVL.